This T cell receptor beta chain was found in a study of cytomegalovirus exposure and HLA in healthy donors. 13 Jbeta primers and 60 Vbeta primers were used for the PCR. Some clones are missing from TCRdb's copy, which holds only in-frame ones; the method was immunoSEQ multiplex PCR. The sample carries about 150,000 clones, approximately 82% recorded once. For this clone: The antigen remains unidentified.

The study's findings and limits: Researchers counted roughly 150 TCR beta chains as cytomegalovirus-associated. Many donors shared some public TCRs, even though most TCR sequences were rare.

V lost 5 bases and J lost 4; bases outside the gene matches: 7. Germline V CDR1 and CDR2: SGHRS, YFSETQ. The CDR3 sequence is 15 residues long. The genes are TRBV5-1 and TRBJ2-2, with TRBD1 matching 8 bases. The origin of this receptor is a woman aged 45-65 years in good health and CMV-seropositive. The sequencing sample was made of PBMCs. The CDR3 region is CASSLFGQGTGELFF. CDR3 nucleotides: TGCGCCAGCAGTTTATTCGGACAGGGCACCGGGGAGCTGTTTTTT. Based on the CDR3 plus reference TRBV5-1 and TRBJ2-2, the full variable domain is KAGVTQTPRYLIKTRGQQVTLSCSPISGHRSVSWYQQTPGQGLQFLFEYFSETQRNKGNFPGRFSGRQFSNSRSEMNVSTLELGDSALYLCASSLFGQGTGELFFGEGSRLTVL.